The 27 T cell receptor beta chains listed next were all sequenced from one sample in a study of cytomegalovirus exposure and HLA in healthy donors. Researchers ran the PCR with 60 Vbeta and 13 Jbeta primers. Produced via immunoSEQ multiplex PCR; TCRdb's table is partial and in-frame only. The sample yields some 150,000 clones, 75% to 90% seen once. The sample taken for sequencing was PBMCs. The receptor source for this set is a woman in her forties or fifties in good health and CMV-seropositive.

The CDR3 region is CASSVASDYEQYF. The CDR3 bases are TGTGCCAGCAGCGTAGCTAGCGACTACGAGCAGTACTTC. The chain combines TRBV9 with TRBJ2-7, with D possibly being TRBD2 (6 bases). The CDR3 length is 13 residues. Trimming took off 0 bases at V and 3 bases at J, with 7 bases between the two ends. Germline values: CDR1 SGDLS, CDR2 YYNGEE.

This rearrangement joins TRBV28 to TRBJ1-1, with D uncertain. The ends were cut back, 2 bases at V and 6 bases at J, with 13 bases in the middle. The germline CDR1 and CDR2 sequences are MDHEN and SYDVKM. The CDR3 has 14 amino acids. The DNA for the CDR3 is TGTGCCAGCAGTTTAGGTCCTATCGGGGCTGAAGCTTTCTTT. Translation gives CASSLGPIGAEAFF.

In its sample, this clone was seen a few times. This sequence joins TRBV7-2 and TRBJ1-1; the D gene is possibly TRBD1 (5 bases). This CDR3 spans 15 amino acids. Germline V CDR1 and CDR2: SGHTA, FQGNSA. The V end was cut by 5 bases, the J end by 1 base, with 14 bases between. CDR3 coding DNA: TGTGCCAGCAGCCCGGGACTGCCACCGAACACTGAAGCTTTCTTT. Its translation: CASSPGLPPNTEAFF.

This chain uses TRBV28 with TRBJ1-5; the D is unclear. There are 13 residues in the CDR3. V was clipped by 3 bases and J by 10 bases, with 13 bases between them. CDR1 is MDHEN, CDR2 SYDVKM, per germline. This CDR3 is CASSLDPTGPQHF. DNA of the CDR3: TGTGCCAGCAGTTTGGACCCGACGGGACCCCAGCATTTT.

This rearrangement joins TRBV5-1 to TRBJ2-3; tentative D call: TRBD2 (7 bases). The V end was cut by 5 bases, the J end by 1 base, with 17 bases between. Looked up from germline, CDR1 is SGHRS and CDR2 is YFSETQ. The CDR3 is 16 amino acids. CDR3 region: CASRMGGAVGTDTQYF. CDR3 DNA sequence: TGCGCCAGCAGGATGGGGGGGGCTGTTGGCACAGATACGCAGTATTTT.

This chain uses TRBV30 with TRBJ2-7; D is possibly TRBD1 (6 bases). From germline, CDR1 is GTSNPN and CDR2 SVGIG (reference sequence). The CDR3 is 13 residues long. V lost 5 bases, J lost 2 bases, and 13 bases lay in between. CDR3 in DNA: TGTGCCTGGGGGGGCGGCGGAACCTACGAGCAGTACTTC. It encodes CAWGGGGTYEQYF.

The V call is TRBV28, the J call TRBJ2-1; 10 nucleotides line up with TRBD2. This CDR3 is built from 15 residues. V gave up 2 bases and J gave up 9 bases; unmatched junction bases: 7. Germline CDR1 MDHEN, CDR2 SYDVKM. The CDR3 DNA reads as TGTGCCAGCAGTTTACCTAGCGGGAGCCAAGGTGAGCAGTTCTTC. Amino acids: CASSLPSGSQGEQFF.

The chain carries TRBV29-1 and TRBJ2-1; the D is unclear. Germline CDR1 SQVTM, CDR2 ANQGSEA. The V end lost 6 bases, the J end lost 0 bases, and 3 bases lay between the germline ends. The CDR3 loop spans 11 amino acids. CDR3 coding DNA: TGCAGCGTGAGCTCCTACAATGAGCAGTTCTTC. Translating gives CSVSSYNEQFF.

The genes are TRBV6-1 and TRBJ2-3; 10 positions agree with TRBD2. There are 15 residues in the CDR3. With 8 bases clipped from V and 8 bases from J, the junction kept 13 bases outside the gene matches. CDR1 is MNHNS and CDR2 is SASEGT in the germline V gene. In DNA form, the CDR3 reads TGTGCCAGCCTTCCTAGCGGGGGCGCGCAGGGTACGCAGTATTTT. It yields the protein CASLPSGGAQGTQYF.

The chain employs TRBV19 and TRBJ1-5; possible D gene TRBD1, 5 bases. Germline V gene lookup returns CDR1 LNHDA and CDR2 SQIVND (reference sequence). This CDR3 has 14 amino acids. Deletions cut 7 bases from V and 7 bases from J, with 17 bases between. The CDR3 loop is CASKGPAGEQPQHF. The CDR3 DNA reads as TGTGCCAGTAAGGGGCCCGCTGGGGAACAGCCCCAGCATTTT.

Points on this clone: Distinct nucleotide sequences in the sample also encode this CDR3. This chain's CDR3 is CASSLGQGNEQYF. CDR3 DNA sequence: TGCGCCAGCAGCCTTGGACAGGGGAACGAGCAGTACTTC. This chain uses TRBV5-1 with TRBJ2-7, with TRBD1 matching over 9 bases. Germline CDR1 SGHRS, CDR2 YFSETQ. The CDR3 length is 13 residues. V gave up 4 bases and J gave up 5 bases; unmatched junction bases: 4.

The chain recombines TRBV19 with TRBJ2-2; 9 bases are a match to TRBD2. This CDR3 is built from 17 residues. V shed 8 bases, J shed 1 base, and the junction held 11 bases outside the gene matches. Germline CDR1 LNHDA, CDR2 SQIVND (reference sequence). The CDR3: CASHVGASGMNTGELFF. The CDR3 region has the DNA TGTGCCAGTCACGTCGGGGCTAGCGGGATGAACACCGGGGAGCTGTTTTTT.

This rearrangement joins TRBV28 to TRBJ1-2; perhaps TRBD1 as D (5 bases). Germline CDR1 reads MDHEN; CDR2 reads SYDVKM. The CDR3 is made up of 13 amino acids. Trimming removed 6 bases at V and 0 bases at J, with 8 bases between. CDR3 loop: CASRPTANYGYTF. CDR3 DNA sequence: TGTGCCAGCAGACCGACAGCTAACTATGGCTACACCTTC.

This clone was observed a single time. The chain is built from TRBV30 and TRBJ1-2; the D is unclear. V was pared by 7 bases and J by 8 bases, with 17 bases between. The CDR3 runs 12 residues. Germline V gives CDR1 GTSNPN, CDR2 SVGIG (reference sequence). The CDR3 DNA is TGTGCCTCGACTACTACCATACCCGGCTACACCTTC. This encodes CASTTTIPGYTF. The variable domain in full, with the rest retrieved from reference TRBV30 and TRBJ1-2, is SQTIHQWPATLVQPVGSPLSLECTVEGTSNPNLYWYRQAAGRGLQLLFYSVGIGQISSEVPQNLSASRPQDRQFILSSKKLLLSDSGFYLCASTTTIPGYTFGSGTRLTVV.

The V gene is TRBV4-2, the J gene TRBJ1-6; 10 bases agree with TRBD1. V was pared by 2 bases and J by 0 bases, with 10 bases of the junction left unmatched. CDR1 is LGHNA, CDR2 YNFKEQ, per germline. CDR3 length equals 20 residues. The CDR3 nucleotides are TGTGCCAGCAGCCAAAGGGCCCGACAGGGGGCGGCCTCCTATAATTCACCCCTCCACTTT. This sequence encodes CASSQRARQGAASYNSPLHF.

Remarks on this clone: The junction departs from the called germline gene at one end, perhaps through a read error. The V call is TRBV5-4, the J call TRBJ1-2; 9 bases fit TRBD1. The CDR3 consists of 16 residues. CDR1 is SGHNT and CDR2 is YYREEE in the germline V gene (reference sequence). CDR3 in DNA: TGTGCCGGCAGCAGTCCCCGGGACAGGGATAACTATGGCTACACCTTC. The encoded protein is CAGSSPRDRDNYGYTF.

The chain is built from TRBV29-1 and TRBJ1-2; 7 bases line up with TRBD1. V lost 0 bases and J lost 8; bases outside the gene matches: 15. This CDR3 region has 16 residues. Germline V lookup: CDR1 SQVTM, CDR2 ANQGSEA. CDR3 sequence (DNA): TGCAGCGTTGAAGACAACGGGATACAGGGGCTGAAGGGCTACACCTTC. It is translated as CSVEDNGIQGLKGYTF.

The chain links TRBV27 to TRBJ2-5; 8 bases fit TRBD1. In germline, CDR1 is MNHEY, CDR2 SMNVEV (reference sequence). The CDR3 has 16 amino acids. V was clipped by 1 base and J by 3 bases; unmatched bases: 7. The CDR3: CASSLYRGQGEETQYF. Written as DNA, the CDR3 is TGTGCCAGCAGTTTATACCGAGGACAGGGTGAAGAGACCCAGTACTTC.

The V and J genes are TRBV10-3 and TRBJ2-1; a weak D match, TRBD1 (5 bases). The germline V gene has CDR1 ENHRY and CDR2 SYGVKD. The V end lost 10 bases, the J end lost 0 bases, and 16 bases lay between the germline ends. This CDR3 has 15 amino acids. The CDR3 loop is CATQDSLSSYNEQFF. The CDR3 nucleotides are TGTGCCACTCAAGACAGCCTGAGCTCCTACAATGAGCAGTTCTTC.

J is TRBJ2-7 and V is TRBV7-2; TRBD1 matches at 7 bases. CDR3 size: 15 residues. CDR1 is SGHTA and CDR2 is FQGNSA in the germline V gene. J was trimmed by 0 bases and V by 5 bases; bases with no gene match: 7. CDR3 sequence (DNA): TGTGCCAGCAGCCTAGGGGGCTTCTCCTCCTACGAGCAGTACTTC. Protein product: CASSLGGFSSYEQYF.

V and J are TRBV4-2 and TRBJ2-5, with 16 bases matching TRBD2. Germline CDR1 is LGHNA and CDR2 is YNFKEQ. The CDR3 spans 18 residues. With V trimmed by 1 base and J by 4 bases, 6 bases remained unmatched. The CDR3 region has the DNA TGTGCCAGCAGCCAAGCCGGGACTAGCGGGGGGGCCCCAGAGACCCAGTACTTC. Protein product: CASSQAGTSGGAPETQYF.

The V gene is TRBV4-2, the J gene TRBJ2-3, with a weak D call TRBD2 (6 bases). Germline-derived CDR1 and CDR2 are LGHNA and YNFKEQ. The V end lost 1 base, the J end lost 5 bases, and 10 bases lay between the germline ends. The CDR3 contains 14 residues. CDR3 sequence reads: CASSQAGVEDTQYF. In nucleotides, the CDR3 is TGTGCCAGCAGCCAAGCGGGGGTAGAAGATACGCAGTATTTT.

The chain has TRBV9 and TRBJ2-1; the match to TRBD1 covers 8 bases. From germline, CDR1 is SGDLS and CDR2 YYNGEE. The CDR3 runs to 16 residues. Trimming took 2 bases from V and 1 from J; bases not matched to a gene: 5. The CDR3 DNA reads as TGTGCCAGCAGCGTCACCGGGACAGGTTCCTACAATGAGCAGTTCTTC. Translated: CASSVTGTGSYNEQFF.

CDR3 residues: CASSLQGPNEQYF. For the CDR3, the DNA is TGTGCCAGCAGTTTACAGGGGCCGAACGAGCAGTACTTC. The chain employs TRBV27 and TRBJ2-7; tentative D call: TRBD1 (6 bases). V was trimmed by 2 bases and J by 5 bases, leaving 10 bases between them. CDR1 and CDR2 from the germline V gene are MNHEY and SMNVEV (reference sequence). The CDR3 loop spans 13 amino acids.

This chain joins TRBV11-2 and TRBJ2-6; D not certain. Germline-derived CDR1 and CDR2 are SGHAT and FQNNGV. CDR3 length: 16 residues. The V end lost 5 bases, the J end lost 0 bases, and 11 bases lay between the germline ends. CDR3 DNA sequence: TGTGCCAGCAGCCAACAGTCCTCCTCTGGGGCCAACGTCCTGACTTTC. Residues: CASSQQSSSGANVLTF.

This clone was observed a single time. The chain joins TRBV6-5 to TRBJ2-5, with D possibly TRBD2 on 5 matching bases. Near its end, the DNA agrees better with TRBJ2-7, so the J call may be wrong. This CDR3 has 14 amino acids. In germline, CDR1 is MNHEY, CDR2 SVGAGI. CDR3 in amino acids: CASSYPGNSYEQYF. The CDR3 bases are TGTGCCAGCAGTTACCCGGGGAACTCCTACGAGCAGTACTTC.

The chain links TRBV11-2 to TRBJ2-5; weak D call: TRBD2 (6 bases). Germline V lookup: CDR1 SGHAT, CDR2 FQNNGV. V lost 4 bases and J lost 7, with 19 bases in between. This CDR3 has 15 residues. This chain's CDR3 is CASSYDIQLEGTQYF. DNA of the CDR3: TGTGCCAGCAGCTACGACATACAGTTGGAGGGGACCCAGTACTTC.